These T cell receptor beta chains were read from a single sample in a study of CD8 T cells in Susac syndrome. One entry per CDR3 protein results from TCRdb running MiXCR on the immunoSEQ multiplex PCR reads. The sample shows approximately 160,000 distinct CDR3 sequences, 93% of them seen only once. Material: CD4+ T cells from PBMCs. Receptors originate from a human donor in good health. The CDR3 runs from the conserved cysteine through the conserved F or W. Fields, in order: V gene, D gene, clone size, J gene, CDR3 DNA, CDR3 protein. The D gene is left open where the match is weak. Clone size is shown for a subset of rows, as once, few, many or a class of expanded clone.

v_gene: TRBV29-1
d_gene: TRBD1
abundance: .
j_gene: TRBJ2-5
CDR3nt: TGCAGCGTTACCAGGACAGGGAAAGAGGCCCAGTACTTC
CDR3aa: CSVTRTGKEAQYF

v_gene: TRBV12-3/TRBV12-4
d_gene: .
abundance: .
j_gene: TRBJ1-2
CDR3nt: TGTGCCAGCAGTCCACAGGGTGTTGACTATGGCTACACCTTC
CDR3aa: CASSPQGVDYGYTF

v_gene: TRBV12-5
d_gene: .
abundance: .
j_gene: TRBJ2-6
CDR3nt: TGTGCTAGTGGTTTGTCTGGGGCCAACGTCCTGACTTTC
CDR3aa: CASGLSGANVLTF

v_gene: TRBV9
d_gene: TRBD1
abundance: .
j_gene: TRBJ2-3
CDR3nt: TGTGCCAGCAGCATAACACCGGGACAGGGGAGGATCACAGATACGCAGTATTTT
CDR3aa: CASSITPGQGRITDTQYF

v_gene: TRBV19
d_gene: .
abundance: .
j_gene: TRBJ1-2
CDR3nt: TGTGCCAGTCAAGACCCTGGCAGGACCCAGTATGGCTACACCTTC
CDR3aa: CASQDPGRTQYGYTF

v_gene: TRBV12-3/TRBV12-4
d_gene: .
abundance: .
j_gene: TRBJ2-7
CDR3nt: TGTGCCAGCAGAGCAGGCCAGTCCTACGAGCAGTACTTC
CDR3aa: CASRAGQSYEQYF

v_gene: TRBV6-1
d_gene: TRBD1
abundance: .
j_gene: TRBJ1-2
CDR3nt: TGTGCCAGCAGGAAGACAGGGGGCCTACGGTTAGCTAACTATGGCTACACCTTC
CDR3aa: CASRKTGGLRLANYGYTF

v_gene: TRBV6-5
d_gene: TRBD2
abundance: .
j_gene: TRBJ2-3
CDR3nt: TGTGCCAGCAGGATAGCGGGAGGCACGCAGTATTTT
CDR3aa: CASRIAGGTQYF

v_gene: TRBV6-5
d_gene: .
abundance: .
j_gene: TRBJ2-3
CDR3nt: TGTGCCAGCAGTCCGACAGGTGGCAATACGCAGTATTTT
CDR3aa: CASSPTGGNTQYF

v_gene: TRBV6-6
d_gene: .
abundance: .
j_gene: TRBJ2-7
CDR3nt: TGTGCCAGCAGTGCCGGGACGACCCGTAGGGAGCAGTACTTC
CDR3aa: CASSAGTTRREQYF

v_gene: TRBV5-1
d_gene: .
abundance: .
j_gene: TRBJ1-1
CDR3nt: TGCGCCAGCAGATGGGCACTAAACACTGAAGCTTTCTTT
CDR3aa: CASRWALNTEAFF

v_gene: TRBV7-2
d_gene: .
abundance: once
j_gene: TRBJ2-7
CDR3nt: TGTGCCAGCAGAGTCGGGTTTTCCTACGAGCAGTACTTC
CDR3aa: CASRVGFSYEQYF

v_gene: TRBV27
d_gene: TRBD1
abundance: .
j_gene: TRBJ1-6
CDR3nt: TGTGCCAGCAGTACGCTCGGACAGGGATTTAATTCACCCCTCCACTTT
CDR3aa: CASSTLGQGFNSPLHF

v_gene: TRBV7-9
d_gene: .
abundance: .
j_gene: TRBJ2-1
CDR3nt: TGTGCCAGCAGCTTAGGGCAGGGCCTGGGGATTGAGCAGTTCTTC
CDR3aa: CASSLGQGLGIEQFF

v_gene: TRBV5-6
d_gene: .
abundance: .
j_gene: TRBJ1-1
CDR3nt: TGTGCCAGCAGCCCGACAGGAGTCTTGGGTAACACTGAAGCTTTCTTT
CDR3aa: CASSPTGVLGNTEAFF

v_gene: TRBV11-2
d_gene: TRBD2
abundance: .
j_gene: TRBJ2-5
CDR3nt: TGTGCCAGCAGCTTAGTCCCAGCGGGGGCTAAAGAGACCCAGTACTTC
CDR3aa: CASSLVPAGAKETQYF

v_gene: TRBV19
d_gene: .
abundance: .
j_gene: TRBJ2-5
CDR3nt: TGTGCCAGTAGTATCGAAGAGACCCAGTACTTC
CDR3aa: CASSIEETQYF

v_gene: TRBV18
d_gene: .
abundance: .
j_gene: TRBJ2-7
CDR3nt: TGTGCCAGCTCAGAATACAGGGACCAAGTGCCGTACTTC
CDR3aa: CASSEYRDQVPYF

v_gene: TRBV6-5
d_gene: TRBD2
abundance: .
j_gene: TRBJ2-5
CDR3nt: TGTGCGTCGGGGAGGGTGTTCCAAGAGACCCAGTACTTC
CDR3aa: CASGRVFQETQYF

v_gene: TRBV21-1
d_gene: .
abundance: .
j_gene: TRBJ2-2
CDR3nt: TGTGCCCGTGGGACTAGCGGGCGGTTCGGGGAGCTGTTTTTT
CDR3aa: CARGTSGRFGELFF

v_gene: TRBV19
d_gene: .
abundance: .
j_gene: TRBJ1-2
CDR3nt: TGTGCCAGTAGGGTGGAACCTTATGGCTACACCTTC
CDR3aa: CASRVEPYGYTF

v_gene: TRBV5-1
d_gene: .
abundance: .
j_gene: TRBJ2-7
CDR3nt: TGCGCCAGCAGCCTAAACTTATTGAGCTACGAGCAGTACTTC
CDR3aa: CASSLNLLSYEQYF

v_gene: TRBV13
d_gene: .
abundance: once
j_gene: TRBJ1-1
CDR3nt: TGTGCCAGCAGCCTACAGGAGGGAGGTGAAGCTTTCTTT
CDR3aa: CASSLQEGGEAFF

v_gene: TRBV6-1
d_gene: .
abundance: .
j_gene: TRBJ2-7
CDR3nt: TGTGCCAGCACTCCTGACCCTACAGGGTTCCTCTCCTACGAGCAGTACTTC
CDR3aa: CASTPDPTGFLSYEQYF

v_gene: TRBV1
d_gene: .
abundance: .
j_gene: TRBJ1-2
CDR3nt: TGCACCAGCAGCCATCCGACAGGGGGCGCGTCAAGGAACTATGGCTACACCTTC
CDR3aa: CTSSHPTGGASRNYGYTF

v_gene: TRBV18
d_gene: .
abundance: .
j_gene: TRBJ2-3
CDR3nt: TGTGCCAGCTCACCAACTCTAGATACGCAGTATTTT
CDR3aa: CASSPTLDTQYF

v_gene: TRBV20-1
d_gene: TRBD2
abundance: .
j_gene: TRBJ2-2
CDR3nt: TGCAGTGCTAGGACAACTAGCGGGGGAGGGGACGGGGAGCTGTTTTTT
CDR3aa: CSARTTSGGGDGELFF

v_gene: TRBV20-1
d_gene: .
abundance: .
j_gene: TRBJ1-1
CDR3nt: TGCAGTGCTAGTTCCCGTGAAGCTTTCTTT
CDR3aa: CSASSREAFF

v_gene: TRBV5-1
d_gene: .
abundance: .
j_gene: TRBJ1-1
CDR3nt: TGCGCCAGCAGCTTATCTGGGCTTATGAACACTGAAGCTTTCTTT
CDR3aa: CASSLSGLMNTEAFF

v_gene: TRBV2
d_gene: TRBD2
abundance: .
j_gene: TRBJ2-3
CDR3nt: TGTGCCAGCAGGGTAGCGGGGTCCACAGATACGCAGTATTTT
CDR3aa: CASRVAGSTDTQYF

v_gene: TRBV20-1
d_gene: .
abundance: .
j_gene: TRBJ2-4
CDR3nt: TGCAGTGCTAGAGATGGAGGGGGCAGTGGCATTCAGTACTTC
CDR3aa: CSARDGGGSGIQYF

v_gene: TRBV2
d_gene: .
abundance: .
j_gene: TRBJ2-1
CDR3nt: TGTGCCAGCAACCGAGGGCCCTTTCGGTTGTTCGGAAATGAGCAGTTCTTC
CDR3aa: CASNRGPFRLFGNEQFF

v_gene: TRBV3-1
d_gene: TRBD1
abundance: .
j_gene: TRBJ1-1
CDR3nt: TGTGCCAGCAGCGCGGGACAGGGTGAGACTGAAGCTTTCTTT
CDR3aa: CASSAGQGETEAFF

v_gene: TRBV2
d_gene: .
abundance: few
j_gene: TRBJ2-7
CDR3nt: TGTGCCAGCAGTGATGAGTTCGGACTCTCCCAGCAGTACTTC
CDR3aa: CASSDEFGLSQQYF

v_gene: TRBV5-4
d_gene: .
abundance: .
j_gene: TRBJ2-2
CDR3nt: TGTGCCAGCAGCACCGGCGGGACTTTGAACACCGGGGAGCTGTTTTTT
CDR3aa: CASSTGGTLNTGELFF

v_gene: TRBV6-5
d_gene: .
abundance: .
j_gene: TRBJ1-1
CDR3nt: TGTGCCAGCAGTTACTCGAGCAGGCACCTAAGAAGTATGAACACTGAAGCTTTCTTT
CDR3aa: CASSYSSRHLRSMNTEAFF

v_gene: TRBV2
d_gene: .
abundance: .
j_gene: TRBJ2-7
CDR3nt: TGTGCCAGCAGTGATTGGTCCTACGAGCAGTACTTC
CDR3aa: CASSDWSYEQYF